Detailed here is one T cell receptor (beta chain). Its antigen is undetermined. Via CD45RO/CCR7/CD25/CD127/CD95/CD27, cells of the CD4+ naive, central memory, regulatory and stem cell-like memory subsets were sorted. Since all of the isolated RNA was reverse transcribed, expressed TCRB transcripts were what got sequenced. The data were produced by immunoSEQ multiplex PCR, yet TCRdb's version contains in-frame clones alone and is incomplete. This table has 620,000 or so clones, 15% to 17% appearing once. These data belong to a study of beta chain features in type 1 diabetes. V gave up 1 base and J gave up 4 bases, with 12 bases separating them. The germline CDR1 and CDR2 sequences are SGHTA and FQGNSA. CDR3 size: 15 residues. Study-level points and caveats: For patients, the naive, central memory and Treg TCRB repertoires appeared more alike than for healthy donors. Any HLA-type effect on TCRB rearrangement remained unresolved here. Type 1 diabetes patients showed fewer insertions and more deletions at VDJ junctions.

This rearrangement joins TRBV7-2 to TRBJ2-3, with no clear D. The sequencing sample was made of naive CD4+ T cells from blood. The source of this sequence is a young man in good health. The CDR3 region is CASSLGLVKPDTQYF. The CDR3 DNA reads TGTGCCAGCAGCTTAGGGCTCGTGAAGCCAGATACGCAGTATTTT.